Each of the 27 T cell receptor beta chains below was sequenced from the same sample in a study of T cell changes during pregnancy in multiple sclerosis. TCRdb's copy holds only in-frame clones and misses some; the assay was immunoSEQ multiplex PCR. Of 30,000 to 40,000 clones in the sample, more than 75% were seen once. Here the sequenced sample was CD4+ T cells from peripheral blood mononuclear cells, taken in the second trimester of pregnancy. The receptors come from a female donor in good health, enrolled as a control in a pregnancy study.

The rearrangement uses TRBV19 and TRBJ2-6; perhaps TRBD1 as D (6 bases). The CDR3 contains 18 residues. Germline assignment: CDR1 LNHDA and CDR2 SQIVND (reference sequence). The ends were cut back, 9 bases at V and 0 bases at J, with 21 bases in the middle. The CDR3 bases are TGTGCCAGCCATAGTGGGCAGGGGAGAGCCTCTGGGGCCAACGTCCTGACTTTC. The encoded protein is CASHSGQGRASGANVLTF.

The V call is TRBV5-5, the J call TRBJ1-3; a weak D match, TRBD1 (6 bases). The CDR3 covers 16 residues. V was trimmed by 0 bases and J by 2 bases, leaving 12 bases between them. The V gene's germline CDR1 is SGHKS and CDR2 YYEKEE (reference sequence). In nucleotides, the CDR3 is TGTGCCAGCAGCTTGGCGGCAGGGGTGACTGGAAACACCATATATTTT. The encoded protein is CASSLAAGVTGNTIYF.

The V and J genes are TRBV28 and TRBJ1-4, with D possibly matching TRBD1 (5 bases). This CDR3 has 16 amino acids. From germline, CDR1 is MDHEN and CDR2 SYDVKM. Trimming left V 3 bases short and J 7 bases short, with 18 bases between. The CDR3 DNA reads as TGTGCCAGCAGTTTTGGGTTCTATCAGGGTGGTGAAAAACTGTTTTTT. Encoded protein: CASSFGFYQGGEKLFF.

The chain is built from TRBV14 and TRBJ1-3, with D unresolved. The germline V gene encodes CDR1 SGHDN and CDR2 FVKESK. This CDR3 is 15 amino acids long. V gave up 4 bases and J gave up 0 bases, with 10 bases separating them. The CDR3 DNA reads TGTGCCAGCAGCCGCCCAGGATCCTCTGGAAACACCATATATTTT. This encodes CASSRPGSSGNTIYF.

J is TRBJ2-3 and V is TRBV25-1, with D tentatively TRBD1 (5 bases). This CDR3 contains 13 residues. Germline CDR1 MGHDK, CDR2 SYGVNS. The ends were cut back, 4 bases at V and 2 bases at J, with 7 bases in the middle. CDR3 sequence reads: CASSVGATDTQYF. The CDR3 nucleotides read TGTGCCAGCAGTGTTGGGGCCACAGATACGCAGTATTTT.

This sequence joins TRBV30 and TRBJ2-1, with 7 positions matching TRBD1. Losses at the gene ends were 4 bases for V and 7 bases for J; bases not matched to a gene: 4. Germline-derived CDR1 and CDR2 are GTSNPN and SVGIG (reference sequence). The CDR3 runs 12 residues. Here the CDR3 DNA reads TGTGCCTGGACCTCACAGGGGAATGAGCAGTTCTTC. Translated: CAWTSQGNEQFF.

This chain connects TRBV19 to TRBJ1-1; no clear D gene. This CDR3 has 14 amino acids. V lost 1 base and J lost 9, with 15 bases in between. The germline V gene has CDR1 LNHDA and CDR2 SQIVND (reference sequence). The CDR3 nucleotides read TGTGCCAGTAGTATAGCGCAGGCTAGCGGTAAAGCTTTCTTT. It codes for CASSIAQASGKAFF. The variable domain in full, with the rest retrieved from reference TRBV19 and TRBJ1-1, is DGGITQSPKYLFRKEGQNVTLSCEQNLNHDAMYWYRQDPGQGLRLIYYSQIVNDFQKGDIAEGYSVSREKKESFPLTVTSAQKNPTAFYLCASSIAQASGKAFFGQGTRLTVV.

This chain uses TRBV5-1 with TRBJ2-1; TRBD2 agrees at 7 bases. Trimming at V came to 4 bases and at J to 10 bases, leaving 14 bases not matched to a gene. The CDR3 is made up of 15 amino acids. Germline V lookup: CDR1 SGHRS, CDR2 YFSETQ. The CDR3 coding sequence is TGCGCCAGCAGCCCAGGACTAGTCTTGGGGTTAGAGCAGTTCTTC. This sequence encodes CASSPGLVLGLEQFF.

The genes are TRBV7-8 and TRBJ1-2; tentatively, D is TRBD1 (5 bases). V lost 2 bases and J 6 bases, leaving 19 bases between the germline ends. The CDR3 extends over 16 amino acids. Germline V gene data show CDR1 as SGHVS and CDR2 as FQNEAQ. The CDR3 loop is CASSLTRTTSRDGYTF. The CDR3 DNA reads TGTGCCAGCAGCTTAACTCGGACAACTAGCCGGGATGGCTACACCTTC. Looking up the rest from reference TRBV7-8 and TRBJ1-2 gives the full variable domain: GAGVSQSPRYKVAKRGQDVALRCDPISGHVSLFWYQQALGQGPEFLTYFQNEAQLDKSGLPSDRFFAERPEGSVSTLKIQRTQQEDSAVYLCASSLTRTTSRDGYTFGSGTRLTVV.

CDR3 in amino acids: CASSRDRGPLNEQFF. CDR3 in DNA: TGTGCCAGCAGCCGGGACAGGGGGCCTCTGAATGAGCAGTTCTTC. The chain links TRBV7-8 to TRBJ2-1; 12 bases match TRBD1. The CDR3 loop spans 15 amino acids. Germline CDR1 is SGHVS and CDR2 is FQNEAQ. V shed 5 bases, J shed 7 bases, and the junction held 6 bases outside the gene matches.

This chain joins TRBV11-2 and TRBJ2-1, with TRBD1 identical over 7 bases. The CDR3 extends over 15 amino acids. V shed 4 bases, J shed 5 bases, and the junction held 8 bases outside the gene matches. Germline assignment: CDR1 SGHAT and CDR2 FQNNGV. In nucleotides, the CDR3 is TGTGCCAGCAGCTCAACAGGGGCTTTTAACAATGAGCAGTTCTTC. Amino acid sequence: CASSSTGAFNNEQFF.

This clone has just one count. The chain combines TRBV4-1 with TRBJ2-7; D gene uncertain. Trimming shortened V by 0 bases and J by 2 bases, and 8 bases separated the two germline ends. The germline gives CDR1 MGHRA, CDR2 YSYEKL. This CDR3 has 14 residues. The DNA for the CDR3 is TGCGCCAGCAGCCAAGACTGGCGGACCTACGAGCAGTACTTC. Translation gives CASSQDWRTYEQYF.

This chain uses TRBV5-1 with TRBJ2-1; 9 bases align to TRBD1. The CDR3 is 15 amino acids. Trimming took 4 bases from V and 4 from J; bases not matched to a gene: 6. CDR1 and CDR2 (germline): SGHRS, YFSETQ. CDR3 DNA: TGCGCCAGCAGCCCCGCGACAGGGGGGTACAATGAGCAGTTCTTC. As protein: CASSPATGGYNEQFF.

This clone was observed a handful of times. This sequence joins TRBV5-1 and TRBJ2-5; 7 nucleotides match TRBD1. The CDR3 is 16 residues long. CDR1 is SGHRS and CDR2 is YFSETQ in the germline V gene. V trimming: 7 bases; J trimming: 5 bases; junction bases outside the gene matches: 17. The CDR3 reads CASLQGTSFVGETQYF. The CDR3 region has the DNA TGCGCCAGCCTACAGGGGACCAGCTTCGTGGGGGAGACCCAGTACTTC.

The J gene is TRBJ1-2, the V gene TRBV2; 11 bases fit TRBD1. Unmatched junction bases numbered 5, after V lost 5 bases and J lost 0 bases. The CDR3 covers 16 residues. Germline CDR1 reads SNHLY; CDR2 reads FYNNEI. CDR3 protein: CASSQDRGRSNYGYTF. CDR3 coding DNA: TGTGCCAGCAGTCAGGACAGGGGGCGGTCTAACTATGGCTACACCTTC. Full variable domain (rest looked up from reference TRBV2 and TRBJ1-2): EPEVTQTPSHQVTQMGQEVILRCVPISNHLYFYWYRQILGQKVEFLVSFYNNEISEKSEIFDDQFSVERPDGSNFTLKIRSTKLEDSAMYFCASSQDRGRSNYGYTFGSGTRLTVV.

The chain joins TRBV6-5 to TRBJ1-5, with D possibly TRBD1 on 6 matching bases. Germline V gene data show CDR1 as MNHEY and CDR2 as SVGAGI. This CDR3 comprises 14 residues. V was pared by 5 bases and J by 4 bases, with 12 bases between. The CDR3 bases are TGTGCCAGCAGTAGAACCGGACAGAATCAGCCCCAGCATTTT. Translating gives CASSRTGQNQPQHF.

V is TRBV7-2 and J is TRBJ2-1, with D perhaps matching TRBD2 (5 bases). CDR1 SGHTA and CDR2 FQGNSA come from the germline V gene. V gave up 5 bases and J gave up 8 bases, with 7 bases separating them. The CDR3 extends over 11 amino acids. CDR3 DNA: TGTGCCAGCAGCCAGAGGGATGAGCAGTTCTTC. Protein sequence: CASSQRDEQFF. Supplemented by reference TRBV7-2 and TRBJ2-1, the full variable domain reads GAGVSQSPSNKVTEKGKDVELRCDPISGHTALYWYRQSLGQGLEFLIYFQGNSAPDKSGLPSDRFSAERTGGSVSTLTIQRTQQEDSAVYLCASSQRDEQFFGPGTRLTVL.

The genes are TRBV7-9 and TRBJ1-2; maybe TRBD1 (5 bases). Deletions cut 2 bases from V and 7 bases from J, with 14 bases between. Germline CDR1 reads SEHNR; CDR2 reads FQNEAQ (reference sequence). There are 14 residues in the CDR3. The CDR3 region is CASSLRGAGVGYTF. CDR3 in DNA: TGTGCCAGCAGCTTACGAGGGGCGGGGGTTGGCTACACCTTC.

V gene TRBV5-6 combines with J gene TRBJ1-1, with D possibly TRBD1 on 6 matching bases. V gave up 4 bases and J gave up 0 bases, with 16 bases separating them. Germline CDR1 SGHDT, CDR2 YYEEEE. There are 16 residues in the CDR3. The CDR3 region has the DNA TGTGCCAGCAGCCGGGACAAAGGGGTCGTGAACACTGAAGCTTTCTTT. It translates to CASSRDKGVVNTEAFF.

The count of this clone is one. The V call is TRBV7-9, the J call TRBJ1-1, with D maybe TRBD1 (5 bases). The CDR3 is 14 amino acids. CDR1 and CDR2 from the germline V gene are SEHNR and FQNEAQ (reference sequence). V was trimmed by 3 bases and J by 7 bases, leaving 15 bases between them. In DNA form, the CDR3 reads TGTGCCAGCAGCTTTCGGGGGTTAGGCATTGAAGCTTTCTTT. Its translation: CASSFRGLGIEAFF.

The chain carries TRBV28 and TRBJ1-5; 7 bases are a match to TRBD1. Per the germline V gene, CDR1 is MDHEN and CDR2 is SYDVKM. V gave up 4 bases and J gave up 1 base; unmatched junction bases: 7. This CDR3 has 16 residues. CDR3 amino acids: CASSSLRQGSNQPQHF. The CDR3 bases are TGTGCCAGCAGTTCGTTACGACAGGGAAGCAATCAGCCCCAGCATTTT.

The gene calls are TRBV4-2 and TRBJ1-5, with TRBD1 identical over 7 bases. Germline V gives CDR1 LGHNA, CDR2 YNFKEQ. V shed 5 bases, J shed 4 bases, and the junction held 11 bases outside the gene matches. CDR3 size: 16 residues. CDR3 loop: CASSTITGVGNQPQHF. As DNA, the CDR3 is TGTGCCAGCAGCACAATCACAGGGGTTGGAAATCAGCCCCAGCATTTT.

V usage is TRBV6-6 and J usage is TRBJ2-7; 9 bases match TRBD1. Looked up from germline, CDR1 is MNHNY and CDR2 is SVGAGI (reference sequence). V shed 8 bases, J shed 3 bases, and the junction held 8 bases outside the gene matches. This CDR3 spans 14 amino acids. The chain's CDR3 is CASGSGQGDYEQYF. CDR3 in DNA: TGTGCCAGCGGGTCGGGACAGGGTGACTACGAGCAGTACTTC.

The chain has TRBV7-2 and TRBJ2-2; 7 bases fit TRBD1. There are 16 residues in the CDR3. The germline CDR1 and CDR2 sequences are SGHTA and FQGNSA. V lost 1 base to trimming and J lost 1 base; unmatched junction nucleotides: 3. The CDR3 bases are TGTGCCAGCAGCTTAGTGGGACAGATGAACACCGGGGAGCTGTTTTTT. Translation: CASSLVGQMNTGELFF. Variable domain in full (rest from reference TRBV7-2 and TRBJ2-2): GAGVSQSPSNKVTEKGKDVELRCDPISGHTALYWYRQSLGQGLEFLIYFQGNSAPDKSGLPSDRFSAERTGGSVSTLTIQRTQQEDSAVYLCASSLVGQMNTGELFFGEGSRLTVL.

V and J are TRBV6-6 and TRBJ1-1, with 7 bases matching TRBD1. Trimming took 5 bases from V and 10 from J; bases not matched to a gene: 4. Germline loops: CDR1 MNHNY, CDR2 SVGAGI (reference sequence). This CDR3 is built from 11 residues. CDR3 DNA sequence: TGTGCCAGCAGTAAACAGGGGAGAGCTTTCTTT. Translating gives CASSKQGRAFF.

The chain links TRBV5-1 to TRBJ1-2; 9 bases match TRBD1. The CDR3 extends over 15 amino acids. The V gene end was trimmed by 4 bases and the J gene end by 4 bases; junction bases not matched to a gene: 8. CDR1 SGHRS and CDR2 YFSETQ come from the germline V gene. The CDR3 coding sequence is TGCGCCAGCAGCACCACGGGACAGGGTACCTATGGCTACACCTTC. It is translated as CASSTTGQGTYGYTF.

The chain links TRBV10-1 to TRBJ1-2, with 9 bases that match TRBD1. CDR3 length: 16 residues. From germline, CDR1 is WNHNN and CDR2 SYGVQD (reference sequence). With V trimmed by 5 bases and J by 5 bases, 12 bases remained unmatched. The CDR3 region is CASSRTGTGSRYGYTF. For the CDR3, the DNA is TGCGCCAGCAGTCGTACCGGGACAGGGAGTCGGTATGGCTACACCTTC.